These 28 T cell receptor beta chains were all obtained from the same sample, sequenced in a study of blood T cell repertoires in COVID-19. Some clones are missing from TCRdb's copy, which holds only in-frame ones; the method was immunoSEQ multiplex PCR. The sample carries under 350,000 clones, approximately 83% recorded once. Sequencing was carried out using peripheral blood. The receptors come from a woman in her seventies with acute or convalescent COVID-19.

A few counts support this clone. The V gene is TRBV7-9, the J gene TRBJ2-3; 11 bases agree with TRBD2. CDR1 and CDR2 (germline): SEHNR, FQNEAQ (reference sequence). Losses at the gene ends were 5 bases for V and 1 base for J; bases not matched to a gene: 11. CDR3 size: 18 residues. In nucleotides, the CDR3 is TGTGCCAGCAGCCCGTTGGGTAGCGGGGGGGAGGGCACAGATACGCAGTATTTT. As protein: CASSPLGSGGEGTDTQYF.

The CDR3 DNA is TGTGCCATCAGTGAGGGGGCAGGGGGCACTTACGAGCAGTACTTC. It translates to CAISEGAGGTYEQYF. The rearrangement joins TRBV10-3 to TRBJ2-7; the match to TRBD1 covers 8 bases. The CDR3 runs to 15 residues. Germline V gene lookup returns CDR1 ENHRY and CDR2 SYGVKD. Trimming took 2 bases from V and 4 from J; bases not matched to a gene: 7.

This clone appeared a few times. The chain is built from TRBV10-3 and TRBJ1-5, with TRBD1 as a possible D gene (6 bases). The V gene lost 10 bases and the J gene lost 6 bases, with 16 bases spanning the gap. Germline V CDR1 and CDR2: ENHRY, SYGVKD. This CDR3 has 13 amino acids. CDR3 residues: CATDREGGQPQHF. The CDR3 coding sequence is TGTGCCACCGACCGTGAAGGGGGTCAGCCCCAGCATTTT.

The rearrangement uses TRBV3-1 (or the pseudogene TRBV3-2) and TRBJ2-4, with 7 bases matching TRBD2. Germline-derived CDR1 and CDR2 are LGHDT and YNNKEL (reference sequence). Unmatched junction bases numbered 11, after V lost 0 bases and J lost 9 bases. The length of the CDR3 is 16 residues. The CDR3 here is CASSQDWGGVSSIQYF. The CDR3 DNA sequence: TGTGCCAGCAGCCAAGATTGGGGAGGGGTATCTAGCATTCAGTACTTC.

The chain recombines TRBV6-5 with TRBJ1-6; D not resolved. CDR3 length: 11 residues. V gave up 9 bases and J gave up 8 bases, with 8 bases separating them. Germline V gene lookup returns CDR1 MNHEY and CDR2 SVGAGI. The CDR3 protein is CASSSDSPLHF. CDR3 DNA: TGTGCCAGTTCCTCCGATTCACCCCTCCACTTT.

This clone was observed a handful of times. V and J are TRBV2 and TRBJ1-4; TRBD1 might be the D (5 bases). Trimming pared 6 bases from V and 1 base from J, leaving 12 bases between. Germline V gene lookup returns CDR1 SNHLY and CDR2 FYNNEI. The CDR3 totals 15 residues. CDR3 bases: TGTGCCAGCAGAGCAGGGTGGGGAACTAATGAAAAACTGTTTTTT. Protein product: CASRAGWGTNEKLFF.

CDR3 sequence reads: CASSLLGGENTEAFF. The CDR3, as DNA: TGCGCCAGCAGCCTTTTGGGGGGTGAGAACACTGAAGCTTTCTTT. The rearrangement joins TRBV5-1 to TRBJ1-1; D may be TRBD1 (5 bases). The ends were cut back, 4 bases at V and 1 base at J, with 14 bases in the middle. The CDR3 consists of 15 residues. CDR1 and CDR2 from the germline V gene are SGHRS and YFSETQ.

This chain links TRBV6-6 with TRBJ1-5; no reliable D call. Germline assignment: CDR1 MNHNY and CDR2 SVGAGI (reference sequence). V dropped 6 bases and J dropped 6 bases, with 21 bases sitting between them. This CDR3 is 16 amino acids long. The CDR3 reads CASRPAVTLGGQPQHF. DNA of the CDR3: TGTGCCAGCAGGCCCGCGGTGACCCTGGGAGGTCAGCCCCAGCATTTT.

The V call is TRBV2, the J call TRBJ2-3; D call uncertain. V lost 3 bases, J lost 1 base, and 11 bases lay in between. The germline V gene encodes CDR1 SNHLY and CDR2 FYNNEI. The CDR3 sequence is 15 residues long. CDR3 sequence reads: CASSEESFGTDTQYF. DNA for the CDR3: TGTGCCAGCAGTGAGGAGAGTTTCGGCACAGATACGCAGTATTTT. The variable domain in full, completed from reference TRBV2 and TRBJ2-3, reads EPEVTQTPSHQVTQMGQEVILRCVPISNHLYFYWYRQILGQKVEFLVSFYNNEISEKSEIFDDQFSVERPDGSNFTLKIRSTKLEDSAMYFCASSEESFGTDTQYFGPGTRLTVL.

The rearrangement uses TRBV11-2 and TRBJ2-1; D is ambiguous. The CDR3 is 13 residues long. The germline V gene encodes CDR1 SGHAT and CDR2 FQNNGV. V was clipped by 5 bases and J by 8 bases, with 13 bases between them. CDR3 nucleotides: TGTGCCAGCAGCCCCGGTCGCGGCGATGAGCAGTTCTTC. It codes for CASSPGRGDEQFF.

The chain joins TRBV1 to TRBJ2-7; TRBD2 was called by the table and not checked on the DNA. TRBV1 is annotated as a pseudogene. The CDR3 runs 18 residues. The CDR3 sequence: CTSSSKRTSGGVKYEQYF. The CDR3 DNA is TGCACCAGCAGCTCCAAGCGGACTAGCGGGGGCGTAAAGTACGAGCAGTACTTC.

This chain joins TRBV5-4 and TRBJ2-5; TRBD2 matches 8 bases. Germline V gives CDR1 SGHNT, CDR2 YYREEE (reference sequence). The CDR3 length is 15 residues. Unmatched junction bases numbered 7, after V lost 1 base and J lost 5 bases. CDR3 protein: CASSLTGGPMETQYF. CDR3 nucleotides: TGTGCCAGCAGCTTGACGGGGGGGCCAATGGAGACCCAGTACTTC.

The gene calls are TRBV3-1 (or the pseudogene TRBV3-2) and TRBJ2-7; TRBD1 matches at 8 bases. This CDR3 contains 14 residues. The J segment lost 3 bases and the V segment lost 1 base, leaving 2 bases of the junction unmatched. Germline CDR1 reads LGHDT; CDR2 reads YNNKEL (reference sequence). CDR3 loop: CASSQGTGGYEQYF. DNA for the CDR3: TGTGCCAGCAGCCAAGGCACAGGGGGCTACGAGCAGTACTTC.

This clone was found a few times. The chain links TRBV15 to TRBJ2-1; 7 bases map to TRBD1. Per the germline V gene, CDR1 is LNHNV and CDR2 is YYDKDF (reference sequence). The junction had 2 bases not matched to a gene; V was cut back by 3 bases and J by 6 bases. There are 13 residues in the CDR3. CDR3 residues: CATSRGQSNEQFF. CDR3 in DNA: TGTGCCACCAGCAGGGGACAGTCCAATGAGCAGTTCTTC.

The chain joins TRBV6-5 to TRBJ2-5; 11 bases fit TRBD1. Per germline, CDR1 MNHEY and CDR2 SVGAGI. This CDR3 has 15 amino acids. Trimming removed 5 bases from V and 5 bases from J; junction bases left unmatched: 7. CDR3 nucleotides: TGTGCCAGCAGTCCATCCGGGACAGGGGGGGAGACCCAGTACTTC. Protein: CASSPSGTGGETQYF.

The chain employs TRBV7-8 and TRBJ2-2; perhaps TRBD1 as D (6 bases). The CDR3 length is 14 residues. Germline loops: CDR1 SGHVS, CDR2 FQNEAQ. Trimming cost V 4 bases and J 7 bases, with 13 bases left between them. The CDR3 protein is CASSWVGAVGELFF. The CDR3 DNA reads TGTGCCAGCAGCTGGGTGGGGGCCGTCGGGGAGCTGTTTTTT.

The CDR3: CASRSPAGAGTEAFF. Here the CDR3 DNA reads TGTGCCAGCAGGTCACCAGCGGGAGCTGGCACTGAAGCTTTCTTT. This sequence joins TRBV7-9 and TRBJ1-1; D is undetermined. The CDR3 consists of 15 residues. Germline V gene sequence: CDR1 SEHNR, CDR2 FQNEAQ (reference sequence). Trimming took 6 bases from V and 4 from J, leaving 18 bases between them.

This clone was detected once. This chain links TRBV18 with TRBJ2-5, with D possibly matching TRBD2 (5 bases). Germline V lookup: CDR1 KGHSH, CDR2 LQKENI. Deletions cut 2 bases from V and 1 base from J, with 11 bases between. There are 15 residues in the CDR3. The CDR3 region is CASSPKPGSQETQYF. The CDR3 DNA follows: TGTGCCAGCTCACCAAAGCCGGGGTCCCAAGAGACCCAGTACTTC. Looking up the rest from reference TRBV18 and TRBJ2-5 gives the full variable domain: NAGVMQNPRHLVRRRGQEARLRCSPMKGHSHVYWYRQLPEEGLKFMVYLQKENIIDESGMPKERFSAEFPKEGPSILRIQQVVRGDSAAYFCASSPKPGSQETQYFGPGTRLLVL.

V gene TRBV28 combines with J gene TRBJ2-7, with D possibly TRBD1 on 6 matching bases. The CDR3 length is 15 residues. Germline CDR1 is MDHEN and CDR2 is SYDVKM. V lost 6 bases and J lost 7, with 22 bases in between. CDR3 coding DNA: TGTGCCAGCAGCATCGCCCCCGCCAGGGGTGTTGAGCAGTACTTC. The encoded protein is CASSIAPARGVEQYF.

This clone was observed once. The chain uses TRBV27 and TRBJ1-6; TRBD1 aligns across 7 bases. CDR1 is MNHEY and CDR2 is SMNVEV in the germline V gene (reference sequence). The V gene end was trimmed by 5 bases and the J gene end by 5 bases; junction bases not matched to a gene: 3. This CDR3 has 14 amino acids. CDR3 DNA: TGTGCCAGCAGTCCACAGGGGAATAATTCACCCCTCCACTTT. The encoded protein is CASSPQGNNSPLHF.

CDR3 sequence: CASSFGGTESNYGYTF. For the CDR3, the DNA is TGTGCCAGCAGCTTCGGCGGGACGGAGTCTAACTATGGCTACACCTTC. The J gene is TRBJ1-2, the V gene TRBV3-1 (or the pseudogene TRBV3-2), with D possibly TRBD1 on 5 matching bases. The germline V gene encodes CDR1 LGHDT and CDR2 YNNKEL (reference sequence). The V gene lost 5 bases and the J gene lost 0 bases, with 16 bases spanning the gap. The CDR3 runs to 16 residues.

CDR3 coding DNA: TGTGCCACCAGCAGGTTAAAGGGGCAGTACAATGAGCAGTTCTTC. Translation: CATSRLKGQYNEQFF. The chain uses TRBV15 and TRBJ2-1, with D perhaps TRBD1 (5 bases). Per the germline V gene, CDR1 is LNHNV and CDR2 is YYDKDF (reference sequence). V was cut by 3 bases and J by 4 bases, with 13 bases left in between. The CDR3 is 15 amino acids. The full variable domain, with the rest looked up from reference TRBV15 and TRBJ2-1, is DAMVIQNPRYQVTQFGKPVTLSCSQTLNHNVMYWYQQKSSQAPKLLFHYYDKDFNNEADTPDNFQSRRPNTSFCFLDIRSPGLGDTAMYLCATSRLKGQYNEQFFGPGTRLTVL.

Written as DNA, the CDR3 is TGTGCCAGTCGGGACAGCGTAGGGCCCCAGCATTTT. Encoded protein: CASRDSVGPQHF. J is TRBJ1-5 and V is TRBV2, with 7 bases aligning to TRBD1. J gave up 9 bases and V 9 bases, and 8 bases lay outside the gene matches. Germline V gene sequence: CDR1 SNHLY, CDR2 FYNNEI. There are 12 residues in the CDR3.

The CDR3 loop reads CASSYSAYSNQPQHF. The CDR3 DNA sequence: TGTGCCAGCAGTTACTCCGCCTATAGCAATCAGCCCCAGCATTTT. V is TRBV6-6 and J is TRBJ1-5; no clear D gene. The CDR3 is 15 amino acids. V shed 0 bases and J shed 0 bases, with 6 bases lying between them. CDR1 is MNHNY, CDR2 SVGAGI, per germline (reference sequence).

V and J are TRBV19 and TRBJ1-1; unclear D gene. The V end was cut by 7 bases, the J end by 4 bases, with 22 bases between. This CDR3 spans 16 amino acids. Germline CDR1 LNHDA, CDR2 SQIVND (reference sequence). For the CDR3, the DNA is TGTGCCAGTACCAAAAATCCCCTACGCATTGGCACTGAAGCTTTCTTT. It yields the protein CASTKNPLRIGTEAFF.

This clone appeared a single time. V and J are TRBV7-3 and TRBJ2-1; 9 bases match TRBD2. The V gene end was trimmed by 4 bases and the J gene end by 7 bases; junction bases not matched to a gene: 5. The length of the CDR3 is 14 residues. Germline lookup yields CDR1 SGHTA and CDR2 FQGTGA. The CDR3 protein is CASSSPGLANEQFF. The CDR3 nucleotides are TGTGCCAGCAGCTCGCCGGGACTAGCAAATGAGCAGTTCTTC. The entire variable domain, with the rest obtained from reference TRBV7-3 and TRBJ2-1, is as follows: GAGVSQTPSNKVTEKGKYVELRCDPISGHTALYWYRQSLGQGPEFLIYFQGTGAADDSGLPNDRFFAVRPEGSVSTLKIQRTERGDSAVYLCASSSPGLANEQFFGPGTRLTVL.

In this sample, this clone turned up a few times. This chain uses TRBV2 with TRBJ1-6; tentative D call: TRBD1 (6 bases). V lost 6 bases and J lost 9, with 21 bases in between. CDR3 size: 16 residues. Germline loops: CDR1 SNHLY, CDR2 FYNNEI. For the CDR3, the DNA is TGTGCCAGCAGCCCGGACAGTGGGGTTATCAGTTCACCCCTCCACTTT. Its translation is CASSPDSGVISSPLHF. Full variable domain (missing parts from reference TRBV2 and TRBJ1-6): EPEVTQTPSHQVTQMGQEVILRCVPISNHLYFYWYRQILGQKVEFLVSFYNNEISEKSEIFDDQFSVERPDGSNFTLKIRSTKLEDSAMYFCASSPDSGVISSPLHFGNGTRLTVT.

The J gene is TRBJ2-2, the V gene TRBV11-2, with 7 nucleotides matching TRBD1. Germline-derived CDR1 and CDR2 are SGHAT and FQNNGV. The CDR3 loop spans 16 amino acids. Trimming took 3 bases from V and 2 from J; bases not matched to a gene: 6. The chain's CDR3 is CASSFNRDSNTGELFF. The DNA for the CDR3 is TGTGCCAGCAGCTTCAATCGGGACAGTAACACCGGGGAGCTGTTTTTT. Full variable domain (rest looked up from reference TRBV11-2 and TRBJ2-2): EAGVAQSPRYKIIEKRQSVAFWCNPISGHATLYWYQQILGQGPKLLIQFQNNGVVDDSQLPKDRFSAERLKGVDSTLKIQPAKLEDSAVYLCASSFNRDSNTGELFFGEGSRLTVL.